The 5 T cell receptor beta chains in this list originate from one sample, sequenced in a study of shared clonotypes between healthy human individuals. TCRdb's copy holds only in-frame clones and misses some; the assay was immunoSEQ multiplex PCR. The sample shows about 320,000 clones, roughly 87% of them seen only once. Material for sequencing was memory CD8+ T cells sorted from blood. Subset noted: CD45RO+ cells pooled with CCR7-negative TemRA cells. These receptors were collected from a man between 18 and 35 years old in good health.

The CDR3 DNA reads TGTGCCAGCAGCTCTCTAGCGGGAGAAGGGTTGCCAGATACGCAGTATTTT. It codes for CASSSLAGEGLPDTQYF. The chain combines TRBV7-6 with TRBJ2-3; TRBD2 agrees at 10 bases. The trim removed 4 bases at V and 4 bases at J, leaving 11 bases unmatched. CDR1 is SGHVS and CDR2 is FNYEAQ in the germline V gene. This CDR3 is 17 amino acids long.

The genes are TRBV27 and TRBJ2-7; the D gene is possibly TRBD1 (5 bases). V gave up 6 bases and J gave up 3 bases, with 21 bases separating them. Germline assignment: CDR1 MNHEY and CDR2 SMNVEV (reference sequence). The CDR3 length is 16 residues. Written as DNA, the CDR3 is TGTGCCAGCAGCCGATCCCCCGGGCAGGGCGGCTACGAGCAGTACTTC. It specifies CASSRSPGQGGYEQYF.

This chain connects TRBV28 to TRBJ2-2, with 8 bases identical to TRBD2. Germline V gives CDR1 MDHEN, CDR2 SYDVKM. The CDR3 extends over 15 amino acids. V shed 6 bases, J shed 1 base, and the junction held 4 bases outside the gene matches. The CDR3 DNA reads TGTGCCAGCAGACCGACTAGCGAGAACACCGGGGAGCTGTTTTTT. This sequence encodes CASRPTSENTGELFF.

The V call is TRBV10-3, the J call TRBJ2-6; D unclear. The CDR3 loop spans 14 amino acids. Germline CDR1 is ENHRY and CDR2 is SYGVKD. Trimming pared 3 bases from V and 3 bases from J, leaving 6 bases between. The CDR3 loop reads CAISEVVGANVLTF. The CDR3 nucleotides are TGTGCCATCAGTGAAGTTGTTGGGGCCAACGTCCTGACTTTC.

V is TRBV9 and J is TRBJ2-1; the D call may be TRBD1 or TRBD2 (5 bases each). The germline V gene has CDR1 SGDLS and CDR2 YYNGEE. The CDR3 is 15 residues long. The ends were cut back, 6 bases at V and 3 bases at J, with 16 bases in the middle. CDR3 sequence reads: CASTDSGTDYNEQFF. The CDR3 nucleotides read TGTGCCAGCACCGACAGCGGCACCGACTACAATGAGCAGTTCTTC. The full variable domain, its missing parts supplied by reference TRBV9 and TRBJ2-1, is DSGVTQTPKHLITATGQRVTLRCSPRSGDLSVYWYQQSLDQGLQFLIQYYNGEERAKGNILERFSAQQFPDLHSELNLSSLELGDSALYFCASTDSGTDYNEQFFGPGTRLTVL.